This T cell receptor beta chain was documented in a study of T cell repertoires in cytomegalovirus infection. Across the study: CMV epitopes in the study were HLA-C-restricted (recently identified) and HLA-B-restricted (well studied). A matching HLA type, together with CMV infection, was signaled by public TCR beta signatures.

MiXCR, applied by TCRdb to the reads, yields one record per CDR3 protein. The sample contains hundreds of thousands of distinct CDR3 sequences, 30% to 40% of which appear only once. J gave up 5 bases and V 5 bases, and 9 bases lay outside the gene matches. Germline V gene sequence: CDR1 SGHAT, CDR2 FQNNGV. This CDR3 is 17 amino acids long. Concerning this clonotype: Its matching antigen is unknown.

Overall study results and limits: The ex vivo response was dominated by HLA-C-restricted CMV-specific TCR beta clonotypes. Adding up the frequency of public TCR beta families identified people who carried CMV plus the relevant HLA.

The V and J genes are TRBV11-2 and TRBJ2-3, with TRBD2 matching over 14 bases. Material: cultured PBMCs, obtained from culture after CMV antigen stimulation. The sequence came from a human donor in good health (CMV status not recorded). Some clones in this sample may be carry-over from other donors' samples. CDR3 in DNA: TGTGCCAGCAGCCTACGACTAGCGGGAGGGCCTCGAGATACGCAGTATTTT. Amino acids: CASSLRLAGGPRDTQYF.